Listed below are T cell receptor beta chains from one sample, sequenced in a study of T cells after yellow fever vaccination. TCRdb independently ran MiXCR on the 5' RACE reads; one entry per CDR3 protein. Here the sample spans hundreds of thousands of distinct CDR3 sequences, less than 15% being singletons. This specimen was PBMCs, taken on the day of the yellow fever booster vaccination. The origin of the receptors is a man younger than 45 who received the YFV17D yellow fever vaccine. Both conserved end residues are part of each CDR3.

TRBV2 | CASSEMDTQYF
TRBV9 | CASSVAAVSGNTIYF
TRBV7-8 | CASSYGTGNGSYNEQFF
TRBV29-1 | CSVMTRFNEQFF
TRBV5-1 | CASSLVLGYNEQFF
TRBV5-1 | CASSQGPGLAGGLGEQFF
TRBV9 | CASTVGQKQETQYF
TRBV5-1 | CASSLQQGVGNTEAFF
TRBV10-3 | CAISESMFQEPFF
TRBV10-2 | CASRAGTGGDQPQHF
TRBV12-3/TRBV12-4 | CASSLAPDGKLFF
TRBV12-3/TRBV12-4 | CASRLTSGKNEQFF
TRBV14 | CASSWTSGSHEQYF
TRBV27 | CASSFQGQGYTDTQYF
TRBV11-2 | CASMTDWNTEAFF
TRBV6-2/TRBV6-3 | CATLKVNEQFF
TRBV27 | CASSYSNTITYEQYF
TRBV19 | CASSYLPGTSGRLSYEQYF
TRBV27 | CASSFSSGNFEQYF
TRBV3-1 | CASSQDSAGLAPHNEQFF
TRBV6-2/TRBV6-3 | CASSELRRGGEQYF
TRBV12-3/TRBV12-4 | CASSTGQNHPPLHF
TRBV5-1 | CASSPVGRNTGELFF
TRBV15 | CATSGGKVGRETQYF
TRBV5-5 | CASSSRSDPGNEQFF
TRBV2 | CASNGQRLFSGANVLTF
TRBV28 | CASRGTSGRLEPSDFYNEQFF
TRBV6-2/TRBV6-3 | CASRETGGWGEQFF
TRBV7-2 | CASSPIVSGEYEQYF
TRBV20-1 | CSATRGPLNTGELFF
TRBV6-5 | CASSLQTGEAFF
TRBV7-2 | CASSSNSLGGYYEQYF
TRBV6-1 | CASEVARAGATQYF
TRBV7-2 | CASSQRILANYEQYF
TRBV30 | CAWSIGMGRSEAFF
TRBV20-1 | CSAREGTGVTF
TRBV27 | CASSLISGGSQETQYF
TRBV7-8 | CASSLSQGNSYEQYF
TRBV5-1 | CASSSGQGAGANVLTF
TRBV7-2 | CASSPEGTSHEKTQYF
TRBV20-1 | CSAPERSSYNEQFF
TRBV12-3/TRBV12-4 | CASTTKGKTQYF
TRBV28 | CASSFDKASGSMNEQFF
TRBV7-9 | CASSPGLAGVDEQFF
TRBV4-3 | CASSQGAGTTYNEQFF
TRBV7-9 | CASSLTGTHYEQYF
TRBV6-5 | CASRYQRSGLREGTGELFF
TRBV18 | CASSPPDSDTQYF
TRBV18 | CASSPVGLNYGYTF